This is a list of T cell receptor beta chains from one sample in a study of T cell responses to AZD1222 COVID-19 vaccine. Data came from immunoSEQ multiplex PCR; TCRdb stores just in-frame clones and leaves some out. This sample yields roughly 150,000 clones, of which about nine tenths are seen a single time; about 5% belongs to the top ten. This specimen was peripheral blood, taken on day 0 of AZD1222 vaccination. These receptors all come from an adult in good health. The CDR3 runs from the conserved cysteine through the conserved F or W. D genes are given only for firm matches. Expanded clones get a size class; other rows say once, few or many, or leave the size out.

>TRBV5-1|TRBJ2-2|.|.
TGCGCCAGCAGCCAGGGACTGAACACCGGGGAGCTGTTTTTT
CASSQGLNTGELFF
>TRBV6-6|TRBJ1-1|once|.
TGTGCCAGCAGTTATTCGGACACTGAAGCTTTCTTT
CASSYSDTEAFF
>TRBV7-3|TRBJ2-3|.|TRBD2
TGTGCCAGCAGCTTAACAGGGACTAGCGGGATCGCCACAGATACGCAGTATTTT
CASSLTGTSGIATDTQYF
>TRBV5-1|TRBJ2-5|.|TRBD2
TGCGCCAGCAGCTTAGCAGCGGGAGGGCTGGGGACCCAGTACTTC
CASSLAAGGLGTQYF
>TRBV24-1|TRBJ1-1|.|TRBD1
TGTGCCACCAGAGACAGGGATACTGAAGCTTTCTTT
CATRDRDTEAFF
>TRBV18|TRBJ2-2|.|TRBD2
TGTGCCAGCTCACCACCGGGACTAGCGGGAGAAACCGGGGAGCTGTTTTTT
CASSPPGLAGETGELFF
>TRBV7-2|TRBJ1-2|.|.
TGTGCCAGCAACCTTCAGGGGTCAGATGGCTACACCTTC
CASNLQGSDGYTF
>TRBV28|TRBJ2-3|once|.
TGTGCCAGCAGTTTACTGCCGGATACGCAGTATTTT
CASSLLPDTQYF
>TRBV28|TRBJ1-1|once|.
TGTGCCAGCAGTTTCAAGGGGAGGTTGCGAATTGAAGCTTTCTTT
CASSFKGRLRIEAFF
>TRBV19|TRBJ1-4|few|TRBD1
TGTGCCAGTAGCCCGACAGGGCAAAAGGGAAAACTGTTTTTT
CASSPTGQKGKLFF
>TRBV28|TRBJ1-2|.|.
TGTGCCAGCAGACTATCGGGGGCAGGCTATGGCTACACCTTC
CASRLSGAGYGYTF
>TRBV7-9|TRBJ1-1|.|.
TGTGCCAGCAGCTTAGAGATCCCGAACACTGAAGCTTTCTTT
CASSLEIPNTEAFF